This paragraph reports one T cell receptor (beta chain). This CDR3 has 19 residues. With 2 bases clipped from V and 1 base from J, the junction kept 9 bases outside the gene matches. Germline values: CDR1 MDHEN, CDR2 SYDVKM. The data derive from a study of blood T cell repertoires in COVID-19. Method: immunoSEQ multiplex PCR; TCRdb's copy keeps in-frame clones and lacks some. Here the sample spans about 89,000 clones, around 75% being singletons. The specimen sequenced was peripheral blood. The J gene is TRBJ2-3, the V gene TRBV28; 13 positions match TRBD2. This TCR was recovered from a man between 65 and 85 years old with COVID-19, enrolled during active disease. The CDR3 sequence: CASSLTSGRGTRRTDTQYF. As DNA, the CDR3 is TGTGCCAGCAGTTTAACTAGCGGGAGGGGTACCCGGCGCACAGATACGCAGTATTTT. The whole variable domain, filled in from reference TRBV28 and TRBJ2-3, reads DVKVTQSSRYLVKRTGEKVFLECVQDMDHENMFWYRQDPGLGLRLIYFSYDVKMKEKGDIPEGYSVSREKKERFSLILESASTNQTSMYLCASSLTSGRGTRRTDTQYFGPGTRLTVL.